This entry lists 2 T cell receptor beta chains sequenced from one sample in a study of T cell responses to AZD1222 COVID-19 vaccine. Assay used: immunoSEQ multiplex PCR; TCRdb lists only in-frame clones, some missing. The sample yields around 110,000 clones, 87% seen once. Sequencing used peripheral blood, obtained 28 days after the second AZD1222 dose. Receptor source: an adult who received the AZD1222 COVID-19 vaccine.

The chain joins TRBV6-2 or TRBV6-3 to TRBJ2-1; TRBD2 might be the D (6 bases). The CDR3 runs to 18 residues. CDR1 is MNHEY, CDR2 SVGEGT, per germline. Trimming took off 2 bases at V and 3 bases at J, with 20 bases between the two ends. The CDR3 sequence: CASSYPLVRGPRYNEQFF. In DNA form, the CDR3 reads TGTGCCAGCAGTTACCCGCTTGTGCGGGGCCCACGCTACAATGAGCAGTTCTTC.

This clone was seen a handful of times. V gene TRBV5-4 combines with J gene TRBJ2-7; tentative D call: TRBD1 (6 bases). This CDR3 is built from 13 residues. Trimming took off 4 bases at V and 6 bases at J, with 14 bases between the two ends. The V gene's germline CDR1 is SGHNT and CDR2 YYREEE (reference sequence). CDR3 in amino acids: CASSLQGLGEQYF. CDR3 DNA sequence: TGTGCCAGCAGCCTACAGGGCCTCGGCGAGCAGTACTTC.